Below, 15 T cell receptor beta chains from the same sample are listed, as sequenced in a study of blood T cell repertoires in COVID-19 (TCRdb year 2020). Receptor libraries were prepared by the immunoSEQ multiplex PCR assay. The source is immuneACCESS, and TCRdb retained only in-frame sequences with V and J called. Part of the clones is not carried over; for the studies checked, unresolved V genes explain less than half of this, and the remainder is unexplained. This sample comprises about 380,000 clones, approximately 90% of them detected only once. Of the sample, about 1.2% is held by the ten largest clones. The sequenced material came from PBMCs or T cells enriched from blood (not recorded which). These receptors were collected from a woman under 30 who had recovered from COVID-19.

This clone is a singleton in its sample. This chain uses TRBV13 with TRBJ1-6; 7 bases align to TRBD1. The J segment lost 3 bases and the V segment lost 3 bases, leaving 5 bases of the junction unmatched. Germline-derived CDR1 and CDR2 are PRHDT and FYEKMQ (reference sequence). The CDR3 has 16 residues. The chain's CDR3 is CASSLGGTDYNSPLHF. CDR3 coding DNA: TGTGCCAGCAGCTTGGGCGGGACAGACTATAATTCACCCCTCCACTTT.

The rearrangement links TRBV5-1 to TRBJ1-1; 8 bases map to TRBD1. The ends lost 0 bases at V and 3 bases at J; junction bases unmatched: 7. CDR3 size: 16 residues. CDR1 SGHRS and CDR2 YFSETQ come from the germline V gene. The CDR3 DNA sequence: TGCGCCAGCAGCTTGGGACACCTGACAGGGGACACTGAAGCTTTCTTT. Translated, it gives CASSLGHLTGDTEAFF. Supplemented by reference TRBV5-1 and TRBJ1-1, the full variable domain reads KAGVTQTPRYLIKTRGQQVTLSCSPISGHRSVSWYQQTPGQGLQFLFEYFSETQRNKGNFPGRFSGRQFSNSRSEMNVSTLELGDSALYLCASSLGHLTGDTEAFFGQGTRLTVV.

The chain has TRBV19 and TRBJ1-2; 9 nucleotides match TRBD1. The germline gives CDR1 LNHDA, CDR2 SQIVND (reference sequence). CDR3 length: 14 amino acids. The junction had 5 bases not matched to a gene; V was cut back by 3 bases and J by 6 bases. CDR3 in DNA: TGTGCCAGTAGTATCCTACAGGGGGCGGATGGCTACACCTTC. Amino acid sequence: CASSILQGADGYTF.

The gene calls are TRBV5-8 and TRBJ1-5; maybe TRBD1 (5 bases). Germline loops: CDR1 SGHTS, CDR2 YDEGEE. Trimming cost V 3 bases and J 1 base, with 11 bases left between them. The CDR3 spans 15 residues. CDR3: CASSWGKVSNQPQHF. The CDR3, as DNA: TGTGCCAGCAGCTGGGGCAAGGTGAGCAATCAGCCCCAGCATTTT. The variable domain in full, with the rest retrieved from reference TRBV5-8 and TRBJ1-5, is EAGVTQSPTHLIKTRGQQATLRCSPISGHTSVYWYQQALGLGLQFLLWYDEGEERNRGNFPPRFSGRQFPNYSSELNVNALELEDSALYLCASSWGKVSNQPQHFGDGTRLSIL.

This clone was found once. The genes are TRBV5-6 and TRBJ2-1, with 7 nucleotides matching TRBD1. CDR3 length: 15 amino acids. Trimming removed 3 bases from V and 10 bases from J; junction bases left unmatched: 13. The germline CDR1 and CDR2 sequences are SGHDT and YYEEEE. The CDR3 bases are TGTGCCAGCAGCTGGGGAATAGAACAGGGGTCCGAGCAGTTCTTC. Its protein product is CASSWGIEQGSEQFF.

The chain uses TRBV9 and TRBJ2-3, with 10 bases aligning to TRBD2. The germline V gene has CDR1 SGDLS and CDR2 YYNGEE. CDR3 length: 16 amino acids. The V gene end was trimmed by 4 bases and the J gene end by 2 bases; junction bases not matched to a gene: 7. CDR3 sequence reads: CASSSSLAGATDTQYF. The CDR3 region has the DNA TGTGCCAGCAGCTCATCCCTAGCGGGGGCCACAGATACGCAGTATTTT.

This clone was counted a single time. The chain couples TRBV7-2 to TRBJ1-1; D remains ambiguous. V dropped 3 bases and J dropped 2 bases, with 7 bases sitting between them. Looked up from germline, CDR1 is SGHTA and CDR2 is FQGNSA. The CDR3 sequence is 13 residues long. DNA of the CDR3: TGTGCCAGCAGCTTTAATAGAAACACTGAAGCTTTCTTT. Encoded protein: CASSFNRNTEAFF.

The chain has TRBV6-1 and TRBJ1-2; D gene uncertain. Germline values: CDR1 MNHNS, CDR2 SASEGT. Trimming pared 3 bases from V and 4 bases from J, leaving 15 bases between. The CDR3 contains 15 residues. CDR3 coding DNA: TGTGCCAGCAGTGAGACGCCGAGGGATAGCTATGGCTACACCTTC. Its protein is CASSETPRDSYGYTF.

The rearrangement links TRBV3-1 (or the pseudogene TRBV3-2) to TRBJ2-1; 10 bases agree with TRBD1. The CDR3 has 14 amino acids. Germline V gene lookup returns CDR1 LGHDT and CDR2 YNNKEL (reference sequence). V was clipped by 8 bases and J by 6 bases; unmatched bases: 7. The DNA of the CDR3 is TGTGCCAGCCAGCGCGGGACAGGGGTCAATGAGCAGTTCTTC. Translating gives CASQRGTGVNEQFF.

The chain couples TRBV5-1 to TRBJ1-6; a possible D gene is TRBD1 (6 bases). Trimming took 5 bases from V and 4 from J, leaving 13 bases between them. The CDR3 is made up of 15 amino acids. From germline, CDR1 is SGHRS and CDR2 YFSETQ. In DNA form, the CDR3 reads TGCGCCAGCAGAGGTCAGGGGATGTATAATTCACCCCTCCACTTT. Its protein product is CASRGQGMYNSPLHF. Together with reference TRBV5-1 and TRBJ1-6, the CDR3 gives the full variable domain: KAGVTQTPRYLIKTRGQQVTLSCSPISGHRSVSWYQQTPGQGLQFLFEYFSETQRNKGNFPGRFSGRQFSNSRSEMNVSTLELGDSALYLCASRGQGMYNSPLHFGNGTRLTVT.

The CDR3: CATSDRNRGNEQFF. The CDR3, as DNA: TGTGCCACCAGTGACCGGAACAGGGGCAATGAGCAGTTCTTC. The chain recombines TRBV24-1 with TRBJ2-1; 7 bases fit TRBD1. The J segment lost 6 bases and the V segment lost 4 bases, leaving 5 bases of the junction unmatched. The CDR3 consists of 14 residues. Germline assignment: CDR1 KGHDR and CDR2 SFDVKD.

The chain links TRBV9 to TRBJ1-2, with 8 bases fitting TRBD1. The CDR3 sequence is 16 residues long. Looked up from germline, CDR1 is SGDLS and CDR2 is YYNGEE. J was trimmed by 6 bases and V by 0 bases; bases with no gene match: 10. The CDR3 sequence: CASSVEQLDRDNGYTF. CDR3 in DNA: TGTGCCAGCAGCGTAGAGCAATTGGACAGGGACAATGGCTACACCTTC.

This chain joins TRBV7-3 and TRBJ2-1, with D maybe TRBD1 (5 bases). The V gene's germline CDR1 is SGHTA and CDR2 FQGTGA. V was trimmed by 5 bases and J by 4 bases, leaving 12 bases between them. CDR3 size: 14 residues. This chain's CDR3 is CASSTRATYNEQFF. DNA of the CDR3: TGTGCCAGCAGCACCAGGGCTACGTACAATGAGCAGTTCTTC.

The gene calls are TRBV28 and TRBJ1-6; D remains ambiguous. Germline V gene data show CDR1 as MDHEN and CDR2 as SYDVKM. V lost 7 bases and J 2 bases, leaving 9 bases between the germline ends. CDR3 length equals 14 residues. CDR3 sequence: CASTRSPYNSPLHF. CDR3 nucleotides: TGTGCCAGCACCCGGTCACCCTATAATTCACCCCTCCACTTT.

This chain's CDR3 is CASSPTGINEQYF. The DNA of the CDR3 is TGTGCCAGCAGCCCGACAGGAATCAACGAGCAGTACTTC. The rearrangement links TRBV5-6 to TRBJ2-7; D perhaps matches TRBD1 (6 bases). Germline CDR1 is SGHDT and CDR2 is YYEEEE. CDR3 size: 13 residues. V shed 4 bases and J shed 5 bases, with 13 bases lying between them.